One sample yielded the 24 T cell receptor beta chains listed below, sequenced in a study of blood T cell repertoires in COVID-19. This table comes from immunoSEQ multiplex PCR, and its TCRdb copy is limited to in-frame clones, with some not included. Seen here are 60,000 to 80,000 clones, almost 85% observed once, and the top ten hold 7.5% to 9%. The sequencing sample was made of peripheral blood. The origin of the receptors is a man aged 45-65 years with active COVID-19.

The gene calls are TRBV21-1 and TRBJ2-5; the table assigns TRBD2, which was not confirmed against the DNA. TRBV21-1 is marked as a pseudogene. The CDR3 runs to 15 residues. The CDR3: CASSKGRGSRETQYF. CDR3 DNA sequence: TGTGCCAGCAGCAAAGGGAGAGGGAGTCGGGAGACCCAGTACTTC.

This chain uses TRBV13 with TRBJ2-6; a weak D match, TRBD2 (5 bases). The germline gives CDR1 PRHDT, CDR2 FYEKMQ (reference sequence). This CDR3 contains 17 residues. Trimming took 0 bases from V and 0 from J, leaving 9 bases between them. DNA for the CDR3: TGTGCCAGCAGCTTAGGGACTATACTCTCTGGGGCCAACGTCCTGACTTTC. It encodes CASSLGTILSGANVLTF.

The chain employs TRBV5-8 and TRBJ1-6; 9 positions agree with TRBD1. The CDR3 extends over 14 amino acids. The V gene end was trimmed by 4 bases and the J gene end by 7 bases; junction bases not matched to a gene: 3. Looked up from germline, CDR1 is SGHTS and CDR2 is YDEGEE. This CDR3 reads CASSRGQGNSPLHF. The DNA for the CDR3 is TGTGCCAGCAGCCGAGGACAGGGGAATTCACCCCTCCACTTT.

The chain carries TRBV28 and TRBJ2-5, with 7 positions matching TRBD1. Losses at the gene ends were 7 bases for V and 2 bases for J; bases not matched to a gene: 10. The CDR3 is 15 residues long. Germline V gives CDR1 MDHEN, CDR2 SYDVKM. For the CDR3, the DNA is TGTGCCAGCACCGTAAACAGGGGACGTCAAGAGACCCAGTACTTC. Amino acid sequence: CASTVNRGRQETQYF.

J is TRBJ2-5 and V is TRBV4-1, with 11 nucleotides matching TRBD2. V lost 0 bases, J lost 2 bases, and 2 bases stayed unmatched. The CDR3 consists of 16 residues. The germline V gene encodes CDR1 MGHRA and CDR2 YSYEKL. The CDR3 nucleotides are TGCGCCAGCAGCCAAGAGGCTAGCGGGGGGCAAGAGACCCAGTACTTC. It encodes CASSQEASGGQETQYF.

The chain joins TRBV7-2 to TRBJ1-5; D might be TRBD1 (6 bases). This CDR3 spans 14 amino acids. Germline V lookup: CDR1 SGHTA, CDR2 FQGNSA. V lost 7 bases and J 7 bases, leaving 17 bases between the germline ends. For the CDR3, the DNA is TGTGCCAGCACCCTAAGAGGGGGGGCCCAGCCCCAGCATTTT. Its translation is CASTLRGGAQPQHF. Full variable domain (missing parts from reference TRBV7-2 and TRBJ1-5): GAGVSQSPSNKVTEKGKDVELRCDPISGHTALYWYRQSLGQGLEFLIYFQGNSAPDKSGLPSDRFSAERTGGSVSTLTIQRTQQEDSAVYLCASTLRGGAQPQHFGDGTRLSIL.

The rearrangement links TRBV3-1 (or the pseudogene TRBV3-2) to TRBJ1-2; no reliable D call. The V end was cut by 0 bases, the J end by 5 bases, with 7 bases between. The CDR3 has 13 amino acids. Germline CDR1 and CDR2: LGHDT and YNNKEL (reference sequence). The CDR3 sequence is CASSQDPVYGYTF. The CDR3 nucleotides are TGTGCCAGCAGCCAAGATCCGGTTTATGGCTACACCTTC.

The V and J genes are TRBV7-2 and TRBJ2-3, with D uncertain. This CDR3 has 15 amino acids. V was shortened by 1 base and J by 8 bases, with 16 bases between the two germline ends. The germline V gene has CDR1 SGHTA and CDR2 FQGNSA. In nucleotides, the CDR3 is TGTGCCAGCAGCTTAGTAACGTATGCAGCAGGTACGCAGTATTTT. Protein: CASSLVTYAAGTQYF.

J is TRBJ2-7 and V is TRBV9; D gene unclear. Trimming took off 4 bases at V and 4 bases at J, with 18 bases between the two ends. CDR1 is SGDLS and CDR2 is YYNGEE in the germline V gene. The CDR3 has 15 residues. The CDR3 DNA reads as TGTGCCAGCAGCCCTAACAGTAAGCCAACTTACGAGCAGTACTTC. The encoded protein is CASSPNSKPTYEQYF. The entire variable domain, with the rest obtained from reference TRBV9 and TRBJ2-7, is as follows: DSGVTQTPKHLITATGQRVTLRCSPRSGDLSVYWYQQSLDQGLQFLIQYYNGEERAKGNILERFSAQQFPDLHSELNLSSLELGDSALYFCASSPNSKPTYEQYFGPGTRLTVT.

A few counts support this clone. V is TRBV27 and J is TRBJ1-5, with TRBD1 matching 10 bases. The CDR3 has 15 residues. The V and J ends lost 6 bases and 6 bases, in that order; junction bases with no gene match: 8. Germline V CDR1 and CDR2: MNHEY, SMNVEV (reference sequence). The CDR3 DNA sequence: TGTGCCAGCAGACTGGGGACAGGGGACATTCAGCCCCAGCATTTT. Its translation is CASRLGTGDIQPQHF.

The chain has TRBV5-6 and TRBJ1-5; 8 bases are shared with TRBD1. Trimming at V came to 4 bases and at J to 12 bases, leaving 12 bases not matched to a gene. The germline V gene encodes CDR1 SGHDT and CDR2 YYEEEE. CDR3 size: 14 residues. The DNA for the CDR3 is TGTGCCAGCAGCGCCGGGACAGGCAACGGGCGCCAGCATTTT. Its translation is CASSAGTGNGRQHF.

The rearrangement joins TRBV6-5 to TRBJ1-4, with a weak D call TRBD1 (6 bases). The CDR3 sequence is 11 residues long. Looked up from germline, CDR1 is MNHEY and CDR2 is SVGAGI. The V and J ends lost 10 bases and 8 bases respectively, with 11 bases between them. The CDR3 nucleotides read TGTGCCACAAAGGGGGGGGAAAAACTGTTTTTT. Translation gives CATKGGEKLFF.

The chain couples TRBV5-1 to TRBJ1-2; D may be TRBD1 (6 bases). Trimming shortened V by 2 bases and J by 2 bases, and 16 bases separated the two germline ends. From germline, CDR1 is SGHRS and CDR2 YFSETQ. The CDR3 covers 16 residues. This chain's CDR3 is CASSLHVGGVNYGYTF. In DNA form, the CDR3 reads TGCGCCAGCAGCTTACATGTAGGGGGGGTGAACTATGGCTACACCTTC. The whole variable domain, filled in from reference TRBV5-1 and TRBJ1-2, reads KAGVTQTPRYLIKTRGQQVTLSCSPISGHRSVSWYQQTPGQGLQFLFEYFSETQRNKGNFPGRFSGRQFSNSRSEMNVSTLELGDSALYLCASSLHVGGVNYGYTFGSGTRLTVV.

Here the CDR3 DNA reads TGCGCCAGCAGTATGGCCAGTTCCGACTCTGGAAACACCATATATTTT. Its translation is CASSMASSDSGNTIYF. This chain uses TRBV5-1 with TRBJ1-3; D unresolved. The germline V gene encodes CDR1 SGHRS and CDR2 YFSETQ. Trimming removed 5 bases at V and 0 bases at J, with 15 bases between. The CDR3 consists of 16 residues.

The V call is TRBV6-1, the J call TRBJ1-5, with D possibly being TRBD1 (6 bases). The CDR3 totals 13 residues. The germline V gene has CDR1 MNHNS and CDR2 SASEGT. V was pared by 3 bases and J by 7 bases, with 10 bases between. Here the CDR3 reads CASSDGQPQPQHF. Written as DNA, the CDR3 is TGTGCCAGCAGTGACGGACAGCCACAGCCCCAGCATTTT.

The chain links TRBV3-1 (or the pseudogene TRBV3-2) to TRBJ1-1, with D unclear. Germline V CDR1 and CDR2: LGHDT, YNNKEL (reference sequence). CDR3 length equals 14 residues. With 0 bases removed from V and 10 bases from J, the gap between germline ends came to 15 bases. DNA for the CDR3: TGTGCCAGCAGCCAAGATAGCGGGAAGGGTTCAGCTTTCTTT. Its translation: CASSQDSGKGSAFF.

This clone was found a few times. CDR3 loop: CASGGGQGLSEQYF. CDR3 sequence (DNA): TGTGCCAGTGGGGGCGGACAGGGATTGAGCGAGCAGTACTTC. J is TRBJ2-7 and V is TRBV7-9, with 8 positions matching TRBD1. CDR3 length equals 14 residues. Germline V lookup: CDR1 SEHNR, CDR2 FQNEAQ (reference sequence). After removal of 9 bases from V and 6 bases from J, the junction contained 13 bases not matched to a gene.

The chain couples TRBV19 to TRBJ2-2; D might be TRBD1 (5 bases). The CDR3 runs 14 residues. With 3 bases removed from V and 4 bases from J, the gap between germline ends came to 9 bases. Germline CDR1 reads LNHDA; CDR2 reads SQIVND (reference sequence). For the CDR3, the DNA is TGTGCCAGTAGTATCCCGACAGTCACCGGGGAGCTGTTTTTT. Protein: CASSIPTVTGELFF.

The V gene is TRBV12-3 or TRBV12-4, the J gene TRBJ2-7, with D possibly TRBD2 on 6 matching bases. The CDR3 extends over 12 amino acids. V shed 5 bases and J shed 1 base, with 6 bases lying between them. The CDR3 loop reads CASSGGSYEQYF. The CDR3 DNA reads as TGTGCCAGCAGTGGGGGGTCCTACGAGCAGTACTTC.

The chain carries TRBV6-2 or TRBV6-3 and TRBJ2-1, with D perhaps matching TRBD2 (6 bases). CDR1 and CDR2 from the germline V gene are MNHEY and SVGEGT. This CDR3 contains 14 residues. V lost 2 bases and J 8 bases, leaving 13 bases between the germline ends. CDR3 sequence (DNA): TGTGCCAGCAGTTACGGGACTCTCGTCGATGAGCAGTTCTTC. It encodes CASSYGTLVDEQFF.

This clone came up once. The CDR3 region has the DNA TGTGCCAGCAGCCGAGGACTAGGGAACGGGGAGCTGTTTTTT. This sequence encodes CASSRGLGNGELFF. The chain employs TRBV5-5 and TRBJ2-2; TRBD2 matches at 7 bases. This CDR3 is 14 amino acids long. Trimming cost V 4 bases and J 7 bases; bases outside gene matches: 7. Germline V gene lookup returns CDR1 SGHKS and CDR2 YYEKEE (reference sequence).

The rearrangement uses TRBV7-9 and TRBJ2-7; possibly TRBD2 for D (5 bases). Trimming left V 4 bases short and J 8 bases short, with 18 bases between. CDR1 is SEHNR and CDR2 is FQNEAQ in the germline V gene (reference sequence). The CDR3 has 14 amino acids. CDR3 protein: CASSSIGPWRKQYF. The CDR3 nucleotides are TGTGCCAGCAGCTCCATAGGGCCCTGGAGGAAGCAGTACTTC.

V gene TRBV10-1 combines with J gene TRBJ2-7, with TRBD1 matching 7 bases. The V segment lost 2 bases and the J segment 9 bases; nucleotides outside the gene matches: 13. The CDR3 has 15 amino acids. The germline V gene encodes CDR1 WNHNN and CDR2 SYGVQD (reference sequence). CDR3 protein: CASSERDSLLSGQYF. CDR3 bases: TGCGCCAGCAGTGAGAGGGACAGCCTTCTCTCGGGGCAGTACTTC.

The CDR3 is CATSSTLVQGRNEQFF. The CDR3 DNA reads TGTGCCACCAGCAGCACCCTGGTGCAGGGGAGAAATGAGCAGTTCTTC. The gene calls are TRBV15 and TRBJ2-1, with D possibly being TRBD1 (6 bases). Per germline, CDR1 LNHNV and CDR2 YYDKDF (reference sequence). The CDR3 extends over 16 amino acids. V lost 3 bases and J 7 bases, leaving 19 bases between the germline ends.